These T cell receptor beta chains were read from a single sample in a study of T cell responses to AZD1222 COVID-19 vaccine. This table comes from immunoSEQ multiplex PCR, and its TCRdb copy is limited to in-frame clones, with some not included. The sample lists about 96,000 clones, around nine tenths seen once, with approximately 2.8% in the top ten. The sequences come from peripheral blood, collected on day 0 of AZD1222 vaccination. These TCRs come from an adult in good health. Each CDR3 is given with its conserved first and last residue. Some rows have no size entry. The others give once, few or many, or a class for an expanded clone.

CDR3 protein	clone size	V gene
CASSQDLGRGNYNEQFF	-	TRBV3-1/TRBV3-2
CASSPVVQGGTEAFF	-	TRBV19
CASSRGGGMNTEAFF	-	TRBV7-2
CASSQETSVIGELFF	-	TRBV4-2
CASNGRTAGELFF	once	TRBV6-5
CASSIYRTGSTEAFF	-	TRBV6-5
CASSPPPGSGNTIYF	-	TRBV5-4
CASSGGSGGRYGYTF	-	TRBV19
CASSSTEEQETQYF	-	TRBV6-6
CASSYRQVEAFF	-	TRBV5-6
CASSQRRGATQYF	-	TRBV7-2
CASSPGGTVGNTIYF	-	TRBV4-3
CASSTSGTQGGELFF	-	TRBV5-1
CATSRDRSYEQYF	-	TRBV15
CASSSYQGSGNTIYF	-	TRBV5-5
CASSQGTGVSNQPQHF	once	TRBV3-1/TRBV3-2